This TCR beta chain is drawn from a study of shared clonotypes between healthy human individuals. Nashville, Tennessee was home to all donors, who were Caucasian adults. Sequencing was performed with immunoSEQ multiplex PCR; in TCRdb, only in-frame clones are kept and a portion is missing. The repertoire holds about half a million clones, with around 79% as singletons. CDR3 length: 14 residues. V dropped 5 bases and J dropped 3; count of bases not matched to a gene: 7. In germline, CDR1 is SGDLS, CDR2 YYNGEE. Sequencing was performed on PBMCs. The sequence was collected from a middle-aged woman in good health. Some clones in this sample may be carry-over from other donors' samples. The V call is TRBV9, the J call TRBJ1-1; 7 nucleotides agree with TRBD1. The CDR3 sequence: CASSRRGRDTEAFF. The CDR3 DNA is TGTGCCAGCAGTAGGAGGGGGCGGGACACTGAAGCTTTCTTT.